Listed here are 8 T cell receptor beta chains from one sample, sequenced in a study of beta chain features in type 1 diabetes. Isolated RNA was reverse transcribed in full, so expressed TCRB transcripts were sequenced. This table comes from immunoSEQ multiplex PCR, and its TCRdb copy is limited to in-frame clones, with some not included. The sample lists 450,000 to 550,000 clones, roughly 30% seen once, with around 0.065% in the top ten. Input material: naive CD4+ T cells from blood. All receptors derive from a man aged 18-30 years in good health.

This chain uses TRBV11-3 with TRBJ2-2; 8 bases map to TRBD2. Losses at the gene ends were 3 bases for V and 4 bases for J; bases not matched to a gene: 4. Per the germline V gene, CDR1 is SGHNT and CDR2 is YENEEA. The CDR3 totals 15 residues. CDR3 sequence: CASSLSGSGTGELFF. The CDR3 DNA follows: TGTGCCAGCAGCTTGAGCGGGAGCGGCACCGGGGAGCTGTTTTTT.

This chain links TRBV9 with TRBJ1-2; 7 nucleotides agree with TRBD1. J lost 0 bases, V lost 4 bases, and 9 bases had no gene match. This CDR3 has 16 residues. From germline, CDR1 is SGDLS and CDR2 YYNGEE. This CDR3 is CASSPQGGLANYGYTF. In DNA form, the CDR3 reads TGTGCCAGCAGCCCACAAGGGGGCCTAGCTAACTATGGCTACACCTTC.

This clone was seen only a few times. V gene TRBV9 combines with J gene TRBJ1-3; D ambiguous. Trimming removed 1 base from V and 2 bases from J, with 10 bases in between. From germline, CDR1 is SGDLS and CDR2 YYNGEE. CDR3 size: 15 residues. The CDR3 reads CASSVSPEAGNTIYF. In DNA form, the CDR3 reads TGTGCCAGCAGCGTAAGCCCTGAGGCTGGAAACACCATATATTTT.

This clone was recorded only once. This chain connects TRBV30 to TRBJ2-3; the match to TRBD2 covers 11 bases. Germline CDR1 reads GTSNPN; CDR2 reads SVGIG (reference sequence). The V and J ends lost 2 bases and 9 bases, in that order; junction bases with no gene match: 4. This CDR3 has 13 amino acids. CDR3 sequence: CAWSLAGGGTQYF. CDR3 bases: TGTGCCTGGAGTCTAGCGGGGGGAGGCACGCAGTATTTT.

About this clone itself: This sample includes further DNA sequences coding for the same CDR3. CDR3 in amino acids: CASSFGTGNEQYF. In nucleotides, the CDR3 is TGTGCCAGCAGCTTCGGGACTGGGAACGAGCAGTACTTC. The chain carries TRBV7-2 and TRBJ2-7; D possibly corresponds to TRBD2 (6 bases). In germline, CDR1 is SGHTA, CDR2 FQGNSA. This CDR3 contains 13 residues. V shed 3 bases and J shed 5 bases, with 11 bases lying between them.

The chain uses TRBV9 and TRBJ2-5; 7 bases agree with TRBD1. V was clipped by 3 bases and J by 3 bases; unmatched bases: 8. The germline gives CDR1 SGDLS, CDR2 YYNGEE. The CDR3 extends over 15 amino acids. The CDR3 DNA sequence: TGTGCCAGCAGCGCCTGGACAGGCGCAGAAGAGACCCAGTACTTC. Its protein is CASSAWTGAEETQYF.

This clone appeared a few times. V gene TRBV30 combines with J gene TRBJ2-6; D is uncertain. There are 15 residues in the CDR3. CDR1 and CDR2 (germline): GTSNPN, SVGIG (reference sequence). V dropped 0 bases and J dropped 4 bases, with 10 bases sitting between them. The CDR3 DNA follows: TGTGCCTGGAGTGTACGGGCAGCAGGGGCCAACGTCCTGACTTTC. It specifies CAWSVRAAGANVLTF.

The rearrangement uses TRBV12-5 and TRBJ2-3; possibly TRBD2 for D (5 bases). Trimming stripped 6 bases from V and 6 bases from J, with 13 bases between. The CDR3 has 13 residues. Looked up from germline, CDR1 is LGHNT and CDR2 is FRNRAP. Here the CDR3 DNA reads TGTGCTAGTGGAGAGGGAAGGGTTGATACGCAGTATTTT. It yields the protein CASGEGRVDTQYF.